The rows below give T cell receptor beta chains drawn from one sample of a study of T cells in Graves' hyperthyroidism and ophthalmopathy. One entry per CDR3 protein, called by TCRdb with MiXCR from the multiplex PCR reads. The sample has about 59,000 distinct CDR3 sequences, about 53% seen once. Sequenced sample: blood. Source of these receptors: a woman aged 60-75 years with Graves' ophthalmopathy. Both conserved end residues are part of each CDR3. The order of the fields is clone size, J gene, V gene, D gene, CDR3 protein, CDR3 DNA. D genes are given only for firm matches. The size entry is marked missing in some rows and otherwise reads once, few, many or a size class.

clone size: many
J gene: TRBJ1-1
V gene: TRBV20-1
D gene: NA
CDR3 protein: CSARRGTLPEAFF
CDR3 DNA: TGCAGTGCTCGAAGGGGGACCCTCCCTGAAGCTTTCTTT

clone size: NA
J gene: TRBJ2-7
V gene: TRBV15
D gene: NA
CDR3 protein: CATSRGGGLSSYEQYF
CDR3 DNA: TGTGCCACCAGCAGAGGTGGGGGATTAAGCTCCTACGAGCAGTACTTC

clone size: NA
J gene: TRBJ2-1
V gene: TRBV10-2
D gene: NA
CDR3 protein: CASSESTGQEQFF
CDR3 DNA: TGCGCCAGCAGTGAGTCGACTGGGCAGGAGCAGTTCTTC

clone size: once
J gene: TRBJ2-7
V gene: TRBV5-6
D gene: NA
CDR3 protein: CASSLSSYEQYF
CDR3 DNA: TGTGCCAGCAGCTTGTCTTCCTACGAGCAGTACTTC

clone size: NA
J gene: TRBJ2-7
V gene: TRBV5-5
D gene: NA
CDR3 protein: CASSFALTGTYEQYF
CDR3 DNA: TGTGCCAGCAGCTTTGCCTTGACTGGAACCTACGAGCAGTACTTC

clone size: once
J gene: TRBJ2-2
V gene: TRBV25-1
D gene: NA
CDR3 protein: CASSEYAETGELFF
CDR3 DNA: TGTGCCAGCAGTGAATATGCGGAGACCGGGGAGCTGTTTTTT

clone size: NA
J gene: TRBJ1-5
V gene: TRBV20-1
D gene: NA
CDR3 protein: CSATGTNQPQHF
CDR3 DNA: TGCAGTGCTACCGGGACCAATCAGCCCCAGCATTTT

clone size: many
J gene: TRBJ2-3
V gene: TRBV4-2
D gene: NA
CDR3 protein: CASSQKPGTSTDTQYF
CDR3 DNA: TGTGCCAGCAGCCAAAAACCCGGGACTAGCACAGATACGCAGTATTTT

clone size: NA
J gene: TRBJ2-2
V gene: TRBV12-3/TRBV12-4
D gene: TRBD2
CDR3 protein: CASSLQGTSGTGELFF
CDR3 DNA: TGTGCCAGCAGCCTGCAGGGGACTAGCGGGACCGGGGAGCTGTTTTTT

clone size: many
J gene: TRBJ2-7
V gene: TRBV5-6
D gene: NA
CDR3 protein: CASSLVNREYEQYF
CDR3 DNA: TGTGCCAGCAGCTTGGTTAATAGAGAGTACGAGCAGTACTTC

clone size: medium-sized
J gene: TRBJ1-6
V gene: TRBV20-1
D gene: NA
CDR3 protein: CSARDTEDSPLHF
CDR3 DNA: TGCAGTGCTAGAGATACGGAGGATTCACCCCTCCACTTT

clone size: once
J gene: TRBJ2-3
V gene: TRBV19
D gene: TRBD1
CDR3 protein: CASRPPRGRKTDTQYF
CDR3 DNA: TGTGCCAGTAGGCCCCCCAGGGGGAGAAAAACAGATACGCAGTATTTT

clone size: many
J gene: TRBJ2-1
V gene: TRBV5-1
D gene: NA
CDR3 protein: CASSEGYNEQFF
CDR3 DNA: TGCGCCAGCAGTGAGGGCTACAATGAGCAGTTCTTC

clone size: once
J gene: TRBJ1-5
V gene: TRBV7-3
D gene: NA
CDR3 protein: CASSPTPDQPQHF
CDR3 DNA: TGTGCCAGCAGTCCAACACCCGATCAGCCCCAGCATTTT

clone size: many
J gene: TRBJ2-3
V gene: TRBV6-5
D gene: TRBD2
CDR3 protein: CASRRTSGRMGTQYF
CDR3 DNA: TGTGCCAGCAGACGGACTAGCGGGAGGATGGGTACGCAGTATTTT

clone size: NA
J gene: TRBJ2-2
V gene: TRBV10-2
D gene: NA
CDR3 protein: CASARGIGEMFF
CDR3 DNA: TGCGCCAGCGCACGGGGAATCGGGGAGATGTTTTTT

clone size: NA
J gene: TRBJ2-7
V gene: TRBV20-1
D gene: NA
CDR3 protein: CTDGCEQYF
CDR3 DNA: TGCACCGATGGGTGCGAGCAGTACTTC

clone size: NA
J gene: TRBJ2-1
V gene: TRBV29-1
D gene: NA
CDR3 protein: CSHQWGETNNEQFF
CDR3 DNA: TGCAGCCATCAGTGGGGGGAAACTAACAATGAGCAGTTCTTC

clone size: many
J gene: TRBJ2-2
V gene: TRBV6-5
D gene: NA
CDR3 protein: CASSYLGAFTGELFF
CDR3 DNA: TGTGCCAGCAGTTACTTGGGGGCGTTCACCGGGGAGCTGTTTTTT

clone size: NA
J gene: TRBJ2-3
V gene: TRBV24-1
D gene: TRBD2
CDR3 protein: CATSDPGLAGSTDTQYF
CDR3 DNA: TGTGCCACCAGTGACCCAGGACTAGCGGGTAGCACAGATACGCAGTATTTT

clone size: many
J gene: TRBJ2-7
V gene: TRBV4-3
D gene: NA
CDR3 protein: CASSQDLGGGSYEQYF
CDR3 DNA: TGCGCCAGCAGCCAAGATTTGGGGGGAGGCTCCTACGAGCAGTACTTC

clone size: NA
J gene: TRBJ1-2
V gene: TRBV2
D gene: NA
CDR3 protein: CASSRGVEGTQGPYGYTF
CDR3 DNA: TGTGCCAGTAGTAGGGGGGTCGAAGGGACACAGGGTCCCTATGGCTACACCTTC

clone size: NA
J gene: TRBJ1-2
V gene: TRBV20-1
D gene: NA
CDR3 protein: CSARDYGPTDYGYTF
CDR3 DNA: TGCAGTGCTAGAGATTACGGGCCCACAGACTATGGCTACACCTTC

clone size: many
J gene: TRBJ2-5
V gene: TRBV11-2
D gene: NA
CDR3 protein: CASSTQETQYF
CDR3 DNA: TGTGCCAGCAGCACCCAAGAGACCCAGTACTTC

clone size: many
J gene: TRBJ2-1
V gene: TRBV6-5
D gene: NA
CDR3 protein: CATHETGYNEQFF
CDR3 DNA: TGTGCCACCCATGAGACGGGTTACAATGAGCAGTTCTTC

clone size: NA
J gene: TRBJ2-7
V gene: TRBV2
D gene: NA
CDR3 protein: CASRRQGGANGIRDQYF
CDR3 DNA: TGTGCCAGCAGACGCCAGGGGGGGGCTAACGGGATCCGCGACCAGTACTTC

clone size: once
J gene: TRBJ2-5
V gene: TRBV20-1
D gene: TRBD1
CDR3 protein: CSARIRTGDFETQYF
CDR3 DNA: TGCAGTGCTAGAATCCGGACAGGGGATTTTGAGACCCAGTACTTC

clone size: once
J gene: TRBJ1-2
V gene: TRBV11-2
D gene: TRBD1
CDR3 protein: CASGPDRLSYGYTF
CDR3 DNA: TGTGCCAGCGGCCCGGACAGGCTTAGCTATGGCTACACCTTC

clone size: many
J gene: TRBJ2-7
V gene: TRBV27
D gene: TRBD1
CDR3 protein: CASIGGTGGYEQYF
CDR3 DNA: TGTGCCAGCATTGGGGGGACAGGGGGCTACGAGCAGTACTTC

clone size: many
J gene: TRBJ2-3
V gene: TRBV6-5
D gene: NA
CDR3 protein: CASSSSVVDTQYF
CDR3 DNA: TGTGCCAGCAGTTCGTCGGTGGTGGATACGCAGTATTTT